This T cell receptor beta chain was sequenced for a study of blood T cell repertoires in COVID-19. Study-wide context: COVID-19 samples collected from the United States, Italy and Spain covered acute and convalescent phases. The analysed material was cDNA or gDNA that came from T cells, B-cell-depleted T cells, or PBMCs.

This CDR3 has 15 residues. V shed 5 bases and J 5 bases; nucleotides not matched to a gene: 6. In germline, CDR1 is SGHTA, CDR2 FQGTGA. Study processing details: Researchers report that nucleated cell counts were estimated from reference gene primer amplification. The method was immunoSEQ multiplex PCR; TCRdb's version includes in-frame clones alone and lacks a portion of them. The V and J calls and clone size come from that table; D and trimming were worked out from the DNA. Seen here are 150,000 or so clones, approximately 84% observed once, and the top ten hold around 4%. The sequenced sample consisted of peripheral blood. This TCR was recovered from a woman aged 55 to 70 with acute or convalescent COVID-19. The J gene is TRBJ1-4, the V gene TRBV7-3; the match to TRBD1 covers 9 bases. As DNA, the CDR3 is TGTGCCAGCAGCCCTGGGACAGGGCTAAATGAAAAACTGTTTTTT. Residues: CASSPGTGLNEKLFF.